This T cell receptor (beta chain) was sequenced in a study of blood T cell repertoires in COVID-19. Study-level background: COVID-19 samples from acute and convalescent phases originated in the United States, Italy and Spain.

The data were produced by immunoSEQ multiplex PCR, yet TCRdb's version contains in-frame clones alone and is incomplete. Of tens of thousands of clones in the sample, roughly 80% were seen once. Germline V gives CDR1 SGHKS, CDR2 YYEKEE (reference sequence). This CDR3 is built from 16 residues. The ends lost 0 bases at V and 0 bases at J; junction bases unmatched: 4. Material for sequencing was peripheral blood. The chain employs TRBV5-5 and TRBJ2-3; 7 bases align to TRBD1. This TCR was recovered from a man aged 45 to 65 with acute or convalescent COVID-19. The chain's CDR3 is CASSLEGQTSTDTQYF. The DNA of the CDR3 is TGTGCCAGCAGCTTGGAGGGACAGACGAGCACAGATACGCAGTATTTT.